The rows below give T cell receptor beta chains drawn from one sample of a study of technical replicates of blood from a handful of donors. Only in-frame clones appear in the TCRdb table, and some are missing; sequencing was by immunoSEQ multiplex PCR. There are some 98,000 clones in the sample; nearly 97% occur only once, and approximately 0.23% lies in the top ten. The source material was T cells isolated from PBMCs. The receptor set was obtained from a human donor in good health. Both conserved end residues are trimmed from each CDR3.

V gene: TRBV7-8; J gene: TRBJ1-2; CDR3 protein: ASKDFTGGPFRGGYT
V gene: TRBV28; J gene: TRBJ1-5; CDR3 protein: ASSTGGQPQH
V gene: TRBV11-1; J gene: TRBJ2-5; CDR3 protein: ASSPGLAGVVETQY
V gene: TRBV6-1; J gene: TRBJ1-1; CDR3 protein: ASSEGYRDRDAF
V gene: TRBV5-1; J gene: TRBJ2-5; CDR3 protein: ASSFSGTAQETQY
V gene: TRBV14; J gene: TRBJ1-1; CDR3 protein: ASSQQGARNTEAF
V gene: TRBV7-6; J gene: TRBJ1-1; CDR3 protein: ASSRDRNTEAF
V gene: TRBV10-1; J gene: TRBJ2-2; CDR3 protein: ASKGDTGELF
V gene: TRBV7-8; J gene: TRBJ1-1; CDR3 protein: ASSFFRTAEAF
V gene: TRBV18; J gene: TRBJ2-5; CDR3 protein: ASSLGLAGVGETQY
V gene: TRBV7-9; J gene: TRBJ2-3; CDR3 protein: ASSWEGGRTDTQY
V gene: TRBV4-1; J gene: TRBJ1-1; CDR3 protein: ASSYPGEGTEAF
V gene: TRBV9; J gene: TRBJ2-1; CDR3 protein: ASSPGGRGTGNEQF
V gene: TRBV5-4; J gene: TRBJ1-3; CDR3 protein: ASSWGGNPRDTIY
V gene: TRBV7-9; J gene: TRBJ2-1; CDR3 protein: ASSLASGLYNEQF
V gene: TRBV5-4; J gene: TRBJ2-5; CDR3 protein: ASTRTGGTETQY
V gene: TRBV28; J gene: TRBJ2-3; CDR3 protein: ASSSPGPGRSTDTQY
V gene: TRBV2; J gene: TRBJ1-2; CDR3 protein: ASSEEVINT
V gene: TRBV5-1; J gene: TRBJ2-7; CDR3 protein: ASSSPGRDEQY
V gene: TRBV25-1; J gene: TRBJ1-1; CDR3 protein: ASSDWETGGEAF
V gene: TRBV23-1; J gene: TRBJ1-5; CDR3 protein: ASSQKKGQGRHSNQPQH
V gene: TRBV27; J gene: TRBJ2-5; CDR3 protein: ASSLLPQETQY
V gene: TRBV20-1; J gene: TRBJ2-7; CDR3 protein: SLRGSYEQY
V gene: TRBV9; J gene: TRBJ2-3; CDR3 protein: ASSISGGDSTDTQY
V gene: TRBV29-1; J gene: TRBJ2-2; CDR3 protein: SVYRETGELF
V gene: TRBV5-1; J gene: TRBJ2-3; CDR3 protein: ASSLAGSGFQLDTQY
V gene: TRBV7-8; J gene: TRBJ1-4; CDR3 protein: ASSLARFVGGGVKLF
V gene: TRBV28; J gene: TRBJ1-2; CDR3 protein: ASSFWDRGLGYT
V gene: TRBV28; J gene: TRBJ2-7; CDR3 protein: ASSSGGPSYEQY
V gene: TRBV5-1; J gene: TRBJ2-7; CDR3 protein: ASSPNSGGEWGYEQY
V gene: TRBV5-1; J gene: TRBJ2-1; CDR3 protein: ASSLGGTSGYNEQF
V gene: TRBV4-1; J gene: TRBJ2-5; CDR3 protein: ASSQAQTRPQETQY
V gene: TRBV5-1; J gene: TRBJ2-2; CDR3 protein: ASTPGTGATGELF